This T cell receptor beta chain was sequenced for a study of chemoradiotherapy in HPV16-positive cancers. CDR3 length equals 15 residues. V lost 2 bases and J lost 1, with 11 bases in between. Germline loops: CDR1 SGHTA, CDR2 FQGTGA. Repertoires were generated with immunoSEQ multiplex PCR, while TCRdb's copy carries only in-frame clones and drops some. The sample shows approximately 23,000 clones, around 75% of them seen only once. Worth noting for this clone: Its matching antigen is unknown.

Study conclusions and caveats: Better recurrence-free survival went with HPV-responsive T-cell expansion in HPV16-positive patients.

The TCR comes from a human donor with HPV-associated anogenital cancer. Sampling was done from a patient who underwent chemoradiotherapy. The chain links TRBV7-3 to TRBJ1-1; no reliable D call. Here the CDR3 reads CASSLAGRGNTEAFF. In DNA, the CDR3 is TGTGCCAGCAGCTTAGCTGGACGGGGGAACACTGAAGCTTTCTTT.